This T cell receptor beta chain stems from a study of CD8+ T cells in alopecia areata. Treatment: oral pan-JAK inhibitor, 5-10 mg twice daily. CDR3 length: 12 residues. The V end lost 7 bases, the J end lost 3 bases, and 6 bases lay between the germline ends. Germline CDR1 reads ENHRY; CDR2 reads SYGVKD. Sequencing used cDNA as its template, made by extracting RNA and reverse transcribing it. Clones were sequenced by immunoSEQ multiplex PCR, and TCRdb holds only the in-frame ones, with some missing. The table shows about 150,000 clones, with about 51% occurring only once. The chain combines TRBV10-3 with TRBJ2-2; D unresolved. This receptor was identified in a human donor with alopecia areata. The specimen was CD8+ T cells sorted from blood, collected at week 4, from a patient treated with tofacitinib. The DNA of the CDR3 is TGTGCCATCATGTTTGACACCGGGGAGCTGTTTTTT. It yields the protein CAIMFDTGELFF.